Below are 18 T cell receptor beta chains sequenced from a single sample in a study of CD8 T cells in ankylosing spondylitis (TCRdb year 2017). The protocol used for the library was 5' RACE. Sequenced on an Illumina HiSeq 2500. TCRdb itself trimmed the public reads at Q25 with fastp, ran MiXCR and retained productive beta chains. Each CDR3 protein gets just one entry, which takes the most common genes and DNA from the rows behind it. Recorded for this sample are approximately 250,000 distinct CDR3 sequences; under 30% of them occurred a single time. The top ten constitute less than 0.75% of the sample. What was sequenced was blood, either unsorted or a sorted T cell fraction (not recorded which). These receptor sequences come from a male donor with ankylosing spondylitis or in good health (not recorded which).

This clonotype was detected many times. The rearrangement links TRBV15 to TRBJ2-7; maybe TRBD1 (5 bases). V lost 7 bases and J 1 base, leaving 14 bases between the germline ends. There are 14 residues in the CDR3. Germline V CDR1 and CDR2: LNHNV, YYDKDF (reference sequence). For the CDR3, the DNA is TGTGCCACCAAAGCGACAGACGGATCCTACGAGCAGTACTTC. Protein product: CATKATDGSYEQYF.

V gene TRBV9 combines with J gene TRBJ2-3; 8 positions match TRBD2. The CDR3 spans 16 residues. Germline V gene data show CDR1 as SGDLS and CDR2 as YYNGEE. The V segment lost 5 bases and the J segment 2 bases; nucleotides outside the gene matches: 10. The CDR3 sequence is CASSPGAGAFTDTQYF. In DNA, the CDR3 is TGTGCCAGCAGTCCCGGAGCGGGGGCCTTCACAGATACGCAGTATTTT.

The table lists this clonotype with many counts. V and J are TRBV29-1 and TRBJ1-1; TRBD1 is a possible D gene (6 bases). Trimming cost V 2 bases and J 4 bases, with 14 bases left between them. The CDR3 runs to 14 residues. Germline loops: CDR1 SQVTM, CDR2 ANQGSEA. The DNA of the CDR3 is TGCAGCGTTGAATGGAGGGGGTCGAGCACTGAAGCTTTCTTT. Encoded protein: CSVEWRGSSTEAFF. Full variable domain (missing parts from reference TRBV29-1 and TRBJ1-1): SAVISQKPSRDICQRGTSLTIQCQVDSQVTMMFWYRQQPGQSLTLIATANQGSEATYESGFVIDKFPISRPNLTFSTLTVSNMSPEDSSIYLCSVEWRGSSTEAFFGQGTRLTVV.

This clonotype was picked up many times. The J gene is TRBJ1-3, the V gene TRBV10-3, with D unclear. CDR1 is ENHRY and CDR2 is SYGVKD in the germline V gene. This CDR3 comprises 15 residues. Trimming took 6 bases from V and 0 from J, leaving 12 bases between them. As DNA, the CDR3 is TGTGCCATCAGGGCCCGGGATTCCTCTGGAAACACCATATATTTT. Translated: CAIRARDSSGNTIYF.

This clonotype was detected only a few times. CDR3 bases: TGTGCCAGCAGTTACTCTAGAGGCCTCGAGCAGTACTTC. It translates to CASSYSRGLEQYF. This chain uses TRBV6-5 with TRBJ2-7; D gene uncertain. CDR3 length equals 13 residues. The germline V and J ends were trimmed by 0 bases and 6 bases, with 9 bases remaining between them. Germline CDR1 and CDR2: MNHEY and SVGAGI.

This clonotype was seen a handful of times. This chain joins TRBV20-1 and TRBJ2-5; maybe TRBD1 (5 bases). The CDR3 is made up of 14 amino acids. The germline V gene has CDR1 DFQATT and CDR2 SNEGSKA (reference sequence). Trimming stripped 6 bases from V and 1 base from J, with 15 bases between. The CDR3 sequence is CSAKSDRVQETQYF. CDR3 in DNA: TGCAGTGCAAAATCTGACAGAGTCCAAGAGACCCAGTACTTC.

The chain couples TRBV12-3 or TRBV12-4 to TRBJ2-1, with unresolved D. The CDR3 covers 13 residues. Deletions cut 1 base from V and 5 bases from J, with 6 bases between. The CDR3 loop is CASSLEGHNEQFF. The CDR3 DNA reads as TGTGCCAGCAGTTTAGAAGGCCACAATGAGCAGTTCTTC.

This clonotype showed up just a few times. This chain joins TRBV6-5 and TRBJ2-2; 8 bases align to TRBD1. Trimming took 0 bases from V and 5 from J; bases not matched to a gene: 5. This CDR3 region has 16 residues. Germline CDR1 and CDR2: MNHEY and SVGAGI. This chain's CDR3 is CASSYSGQGRTGELFF. DNA for the CDR3: TGTGCCAGCAGTTACTCAGGACAGGGAAGGACCGGGGAGCTGTTTTTT.

Only a few counts were recorded for this clonotype. The chain uses TRBV6-5 and TRBJ2-1; no firm D call. The V end was cut by 0 bases, the J end by 5 bases, with 5 bases between. The CDR3 has 13 residues. The germline CDR1 and CDR2 sequences are MNHEY and SVGAGI. The chain's CDR3 is CASSYSIDNEQFF. The CDR3 region has the DNA TGTGCCAGCAGTTACTCGATAGACAATGAGCAGTTCTTC.

This clonotype appeared a few times. Here the CDR3 DNA reads TGCAGTGCTCGGACGGACGTCCGCTCCTACGAGCAGTACTTC. Translated: CSARTDVRSYEQYF. The V and J genes are TRBV20-1 and TRBJ2-7; D call uncertain. V was trimmed by 5 bases and J by 0 bases, leaving 14 bases between them. Looked up from germline, CDR1 is DFQATT and CDR2 is SNEGSKA (reference sequence). The CDR3 is 14 amino acids.

The table lists this clonotype with a few counts. The J gene is TRBJ2-7, the V gene TRBV20-1, with D possibly being TRBD2 (6 bases). The V end lost 5 bases, the J end lost 2 bases, and 16 bases lay between the germline ends. The CDR3 is 14 residues long. Germline V CDR1 and CDR2: DFQATT, SNEGSKA (reference sequence). CDR3 amino acids: CSAADGGITYEQYF. Here the CDR3 DNA reads TGCAGTGCTGCCGATGGGGGGATCACCTACGAGCAGTACTTC.

The chain employs TRBV29-1 and TRBJ1-1, with D uncertain. V was shortened by 6 bases and J by 1 base, with 12 bases between the two germline ends. The CDR3 consists of 13 residues. Germline V gene sequence: CDR1 SQVTM, CDR2 ANQGSEA. The chain's CDR3 is CSVPSGGNTEAFF. The DNA of the CDR3 is TGCAGCGTCCCATCAGGCGGGAACACTGAAGCTTTCTTT. Full variable domain (missing parts from reference TRBV29-1 and TRBJ1-1): SAVISQKPSRDICQRGTSLTIQCQVDSQVTMMFWYRQQPGQSLTLIATANQGSEATYESGFVIDKFPISRPNLTFSTLTVSNMSPEDSSIYLCSVPSGGNTEAFFGQGTRLTVV.

The chain couples TRBV6-5 to TRBJ2-7; TRBD1 might be the D (5 bases). Per germline, CDR1 MNHEY and CDR2 SVGAGI. CDR3 length: 14 residues. V lost 0 bases and J lost 4, with 10 bases in between. The CDR3 nucleotides read TGTGCCAGCAGTTACTCGGACAAGACTTACGAGCAGTACTTC. Its protein is CASSYSDKTYEQYF.

Ten or more counts support this clonotype. This rearrangement joins TRBV20-1 to TRBJ1-1, with 8 bases matching TRBD1. The length of the CDR3 is 13 residues. CDR1 is DFQATT, CDR2 SNEGSKA, per germline (reference sequence). Unmatched junction bases numbered 7, after V lost 3 bases and J lost 7 bases. CDR3 loop: CSAREDRVGEAFF. In DNA form, the CDR3 reads TGCAGTGCTAGGGAGGACAGGGTGGGTGAAGCTTTCTTT.

This clonotype was seen a handful of times. The chain links TRBV12-3 or TRBV12-4 to TRBJ2-6; D gene uncertain. The CDR3 spans 12 residues. The V and J ends lost 5 bases and 4 bases respectively, with 3 bases between them. The CDR3 sequence is CASSPGANVLTF. In DNA form, the CDR3 reads TGTGCCAGCAGTCCGGGGGCCAACGTCCTGACTTTC.

At least ten counts were recorded for this clonotype. CDR3 protein: CASAPGTRLDTQYF. The CDR3, as DNA: TGTGCTAGTGCCCCCGGGACTAGGCTGGATACGCAGTATTTT. The chain joins TRBV12-5 to TRBJ2-3, with 8 bases that match TRBD2. Germline lookup yields CDR1 LGHNT and CDR2 FRNRAP. The V gene end was trimmed by 7 bases and the J gene end by 6 bases; junction bases not matched to a gene: 9. The CDR3 contains 14 residues.

This clonotype was recorded at least ten times. The V call is TRBV15, the J call TRBJ2-1; TRBD1 aligns across 10 bases. The V gene end was trimmed by 2 bases and the J gene end by 7 bases; junction bases not matched to a gene: 8. This CDR3 comprises 16 residues. Germline V gene sequence: CDR1 LNHNV, CDR2 YYDKDF (reference sequence). This CDR3 is CATSRSPPGQGNEQFF. In nucleotides, the CDR3 is TGTGCCACCAGCAGATCTCCACCGGGACAGGGGAATGAGCAGTTCTTC.

This clonotype was observed many times. J is TRBJ2-3 and V is TRBV20-1; D gene uncertain. This CDR3 region has 14 residues. V was clipped by 1 base and J by 1 base, with 9 bases between them. Germline values: CDR1 DFQATT, CDR2 SNEGSKA (reference sequence). The CDR3 DNA follows: TGCAGTGCTAGAGTGCCAGCAGGCACAGATACGCAGTATTTT. Encoded protein: CSARVPAGTDTQYF.